This TCR beta chain was recorded in a study of blood T cell repertoires in COVID-19 (dated by TCRdb to the early 2020s). Context from the whole study: Samples covering the acute and convalescent phases of COVID-19 were provided by collaborators in the United States, Italy and Spain. The prospective study material was composed of cDNA or gDNA derived from T cells, B-cell-depleted T cells, or PBMCs. The dataset comprised deeply sampled blood TCRbeta repertoires from subjects exposed to, actively infected with, or recovered from COVID-19. The repertoires were made available in a free public database intended to serve as a resource for research on the immune response to SARS-CoV-2. Samples came from the ongoing ImmuneRACE study (first 160 participants) plus 1,254 subjects from 6 global collaborators. Sample metadata almost always included a de-identified subject ID, COVID-19 status, age in years and sex. HLA class I and class II types, where available, came from metadata supplied by the sample provider rather than from assay-based typing. Beyond this particular receptor, the publication reports: How much clinical and demographic metadata was included differed by source and by participant, and the metadata was provided uncurated.

V and J lose 2 bases and 0 bases, and a span of 7 bases separates them. Spanning cysteine to phenylalanine, the CDR3 consists of 14 amino acids. This entry keeps only the CDR3 DNA: 42 bases, framed from base 1. The germline V gene yields KGHSY for CDR1 and FQNENV for CDR2. Each collaborating institution followed its own protocols to collect whole blood in K2EDTA tubes. For TCRbeta analysis, collaborator samples were shipped as frozen whole blood, as isolated PBMCs, or as DNA extracted from either sample type. TCRbeta CDR3 regions were amplified from genomic DNA using the immunoSEQ Assay, a bias-controlled multiplex PCR. The original methods were these. Nucleated cell counts per sample were estimated from amplification of reference gene primers within the assay. To quantify the absolute abundance of each unique TCRbeta CDR3 rearrangement, sequence reads were collapsed and filtered. For each sample, productive Simpson clonality was calculated as the square root of Simpson's diversity index over productive rearrangements. TCRdb limited this immuneACCESS table to in-frame rearrangements with V and J called. A share of clones is missing; checked studies link under half to unresolved V genes, and the rest is unexplained. D and trimming come from the DNA, and the V and J calls and clone size come from that table. This sample is represented by about 95,000 clones; more than 75% of them were singletons. About a sixth of the sample goes to the ten largest clones.

This clone was counted between two and nine times. Its antigen is unknown. No per-base quality is available; no much larger clone lies one base away. Sample: peripheral blood. The clonotype was recovered from a human donor in a cohort sampled during active COVID-19. The V and J genes are TRBV16 and TRBJ1-1; no D segment can be confidently identified. At the DNA level, the sequence is TGTGCCAGCAGCCAAGACAACATGAACACTGAAGCTTTCTTT. Its protein is CASSQDNMNTEAFF.